This TCR beta chain was profiled in a study of blood T cell repertoires in COVID-19 (TCRdb year 2020). For the wider study: Collaborator samples came from the United States, Italy and Spain and covered acute and convalescent phases of COVID-19. The prospective study material was composed of cDNA or gDNA derived from T cells, B-cell-depleted T cells, or PBMCs. The dataset comprised deeply sampled blood TCRbeta repertoires from subjects exposed to, actively infected with, or recovered from COVID-19. The repertoires were released in a freely available public database meant as a resource for research on the immune response to SARS-CoV-2. Samples were obtained from the ongoing ImmuneRACE study (first 160 participants) and from 950 to 1,500 subjects provided by 6 global collaborators. A de-identified subject ID, COVID-19 status, age in years and sex were almost always included in the sample metadata. HLA class I and class II types, where available, came from metadata supplied by the sample provider rather than from assay-based typing. Here is what the overall study found, with its caveats: The quantity of clinical and demographic metadata differed by source and by participant and was supplied without curation.

With respect to this clone: It has no known antigen specificity. No much larger clone is present one base from it, and per-base qualities are unavailable.

The immunoSEQ Assay, a bias-controlled multiplex PCR, was used to amplify TCRbeta CDR3 regions from genomic DNA. The published analysis was carried out like this. The number of nucleated cells in each sample was estimated from the amplification of reference gene primers within the assay. To quantify the absolute abundance of each unique TCRbeta CDR3 rearrangement, sequence reads were collapsed and filtered. Productive Simpson clonality was computed per sample as the square root of Simpson's diversity index over productive rearrangements. TCRdb took over this immuneACCESS table, retaining in-frame rearrangements with V and J assigned. Such tables are incomplete; in checked studies, under half of the missing clones stem from an unresolved V gene, and the remainder is unexplained. That table is the source of V, J and clone size, and D and trimming were worked out from the DNA. This sample has over 250,000 clones in its table, and about 89% of those were observed once. The ten largest clones represent approximately 2.2% of the sample.

V trim: 4 bases; J trim: 5 bases; unmatched bases: 6. The CDR3 goes from the cysteine to the phenylalanine over 16 residues. Left in the record is the CDR3 DNA by itself, 48 bases read in frame from the first base. CDR1 and CDR2, looked up from the germline V gene, are SNHLY and FYNNEI. The collaborating institutions used their own protocols to collect whole blood in K2EDTA tubes. For TCRbeta analysis, collaborator samples were shipped as frozen whole blood, as isolated PBMCs, or as DNA extracted from either sample type. The chain uses TRBV2 and TRBJ2-7, and 15 junctional nucleotides match TRBD2. Sample: peripheral blood. The receptor was derived from a man over 45 with acute or convalescent COVID-19. The CDR3 sequence is CASSVGLAGGQDEQYF. In nucleotides, the sequence is TGTGCCAGCAGTGTTGGACTAGCGGGGGGGCAGGACGAGCAGTACTTC.